These 30 T cell receptor beta chains share one sample of origin, sequenced in a study of shared clonotypes between healthy human individuals. Measured with immunoSEQ multiplex PCR; TCRdb has only the in-frame clones, and not every one. Among some 2.3 million clones listed, just over 90% were seen once. The sequenced sample consisted of naive CD4+ T cells from PBMCs. As for subset: CD45RA+ positively selected. These receptors all come from a young man in good health. Some clones in this sample may be carry-over from other donors' samples.

The chain combines TRBV28 with TRBJ2-1; no clear D gene. V was trimmed by 5 bases and J by 4 bases, leaving 9 bases between them. There are 13 residues in the CDR3. Per germline, CDR1 MDHEN and CDR2 SYDVKM. Here the CDR3 reads CASSPPYYNEQFF. CDR3 in DNA: TGTGCCAGCAGTCCCCCCTATTACAATGAGCAGTTCTTC.

The chain is built from TRBV7-3 and TRBJ2-1, with a weak D call TRBD2 (6 bases). The V end lost 5 bases, the J end lost 12 bases, and 14 bases lay between the germline ends. Germline V gene sequence: CDR1 SGHTA, CDR2 FQGTGA. This CDR3 region has 12 residues. CDR3 DNA: TGTGCCAGCAGCCGCCCCCCGGAGGGGCAGTTCTTC. It yields the protein CASSRPPEGQFF.

This chain uses TRBV5-1 with TRBJ1-1, with D uncertain. The CDR3 has 15 residues. Trimming stripped 4 bases from V and 2 bases from J, with 15 bases between. Germline CDR1 and CDR2: SGHRS and YFSETQ. CDR3 nucleotide sequence: TGCGCCAGCAGCCAACGCCCGAGTACTAACACTGAAGCTTTCTTT. This sequence encodes CASSQRPSTNTEAFF.

This chain joins TRBV6-6 and TRBJ2-5; 9 positions agree with TRBD1. This CDR3 contains 13 residues. CDR1 is MNHNY, CDR2 SVGAGI, per germline (reference sequence). Losses at the gene ends were 7 bases for V and 4 bases for J; bases not matched to a gene: 4. For the CDR3, the DNA is TGTGCCAGCATTGGACAGGGGTCAGAGACCCAGTACTTC. Its protein is CASIGQGSETQYF.

J is TRBJ2-5 and V is TRBV5-4, with a tentative D call TRBD2 (6 bases). Germline V gene data show CDR1 as SGHNT and CDR2 as YYREEE (reference sequence). V lost 6 bases and J 5 bases, leaving 17 bases between the germline ends. The CDR3 extends over 14 amino acids. DNA for the CDR3: TGTGCCAGCACCCCTTGGAAGGGAGGCGAGACCCAGTACTTC. Protein sequence: CASTPWKGGETQYF.

This rearrangement joins TRBV7-9 to TRBJ2-1; 9 bases align to TRBD2. Losses at the gene ends were 8 bases for V and 5 bases for J; bases not matched to a gene: 13. In germline, CDR1 is SEHNR, CDR2 FQNEAQ (reference sequence). This CDR3 has 16 residues. The CDR3 is CASSPGGSGSDNEQFF. CDR3 DNA: TGTGCCAGCTCGCCGGGGGGTAGCGGGAGCGACAATGAGCAGTTCTTC.

This sequence joins TRBV25-1 and TRBJ1-1; the D gene is possibly TRBD1 (5 bases). Germline CDR1 reads MGHDK; CDR2 reads SYGVNS. The CDR3 runs 15 residues. Trimming removed 3 bases at V and 2 bases at J, with 13 bases between. The CDR3 DNA reads TGTGCCAGCAGTGATCCGGGAGGGGTTAACACTGAAGCTTTCTTT. This codes for CASSDPGGVNTEAFF.

Of note for this clone: The sample holds other DNA sequences that translate to the same CDR3. The CDR3 loop is CASTLGGGPGETQYF. CDR3 DNA sequence: TGCGCCAGCACCTTAGGGGGAGGGCCGGGAGAGACCCAGTACTTC. The chain has TRBV5-1 and TRBJ2-5; tentatively, D is TRBD2 (7 bases). The CDR3 is made up of 15 amino acids. V was clipped by 6 bases and J by 4 bases, with 19 bases between them. Germline CDR1 reads SGHRS; CDR2 reads YFSETQ.

As concerns this clone: The sample contains more than one DNA sequence encoding this CDR3. The chain joins TRBV5-1 to TRBJ2-3; 8 bases are shared with TRBD2. Germline assignment: CDR1 SGHRS and CDR2 YFSETQ. The CDR3 consists of 14 residues. V lost 3 bases to trimming and J lost 2 bases; unmatched junction nucleotides: 2. The CDR3 loop is CASSSGLDTDTQYF. The CDR3 DNA sequence: TGCGCCAGCAGCTCGGGACTAGACACAGATACGCAGTATTTT.

The rearrangement joins TRBV5-1 to TRBJ2-7; D not certain. Germline V gene sequence: CDR1 SGHRS, CDR2 YFSETQ. Trimming pared 2 bases from V and 6 bases from J, leaving 15 bases between. This CDR3 is built from 14 residues. The CDR3 DNA sequence: TGCGCCAGCAGCTTCGACTCCGTGGCTGGCGAGCAGTACTTC. It encodes CASSFDSVAGEQYF. Full variable domain (remainder filled in from reference TRBV5-1 and TRBJ2-7): KAGVTQTPRYLIKTRGQQVTLSCSPISGHRSVSWYQQTPGQGLQFLFEYFSETQRNKGNFPGRFSGRQFSNSRSEMNVSTLELGDSALYLCASSFDSVAGEQYFGPGTRLTVT.

The rearrangement uses TRBV6-6 and TRBJ1-5, with D maybe TRBD1 (5 bases). This CDR3 region has 16 residues. Trimming took off 6 bases at V and 4 bases at J, with 19 bases between the two ends. Germline V lookup: CDR1 MNHNY, CDR2 SVGAGI (reference sequence). CDR3 in DNA: TGTGCCAGCAGCCTAGAACTTGGGACGGATAATCAGCCCCAGCATTTT. Protein product: CASSLELGTDNQPQHF.

This clone was seen a handful of times. Other DNA sequences in this sample translate to the same CDR3. J is TRBJ1-1 and V is TRBV10-3; D is uncertain. With 4 bases removed from V and 5 bases from J, the gap between germline ends came to 5 bases. Looked up from germline, CDR1 is ENHRY and CDR2 is SYGVKD. This CDR3 has 11 residues. The CDR3 sequence is CAISGPTEAFF. CDR3 DNA sequence: TGTGCCATCAGTGGCCCTACTGAAGCTTTCTTT.

This chain joins TRBV6-4 and TRBJ2-1, with D unresolved. CDR3 length equals 11 residues. CDR1 is MRHNA and CDR2 is SNTAGT in the germline V gene. Between the trimmed V and J ends, which lost 2 bases and 9 bases, there was a span of 5 bases. The CDR3 loop reads CASSDESEQFF. The CDR3 DNA follows: TGTGCCAGCAGTGACGAAAGTGAGCAGTTCTTC.

This clone was picked up one time. The V call is TRBV9, the J call TRBJ1-4; D unresolved. Germline V gene data show CDR1 as SGDLS and CDR2 as YYNGEE. V lost 0 bases, J lost 9 bases, and 15 bases lay in between. The CDR3 totals 15 residues. CDR3 region: CASSVASGSAQKLFF. CDR3 coding DNA: TGTGCCAGCAGCGTAGCTTCGGGGTCGGCTCAAAAACTGTTTTTT. Combining the CDR3 with reference TRBV9 and TRBJ1-4 gives the whole variable domain DSGVTQTPKHLITATGQRVTLRCSPRSGDLSVYWYQQSLDQGLQFLIQYYNGEERAKGNILERFSAQQFPDLHSELNLSSLELGDSALYFCASSVASGSAQKLFFGSGTQLSVL.

In DNA, the CDR3 is TGTGCCAGCAGTGATATCGGACTAGCAGATACGCAGTATTTT. Protein sequence: CASSDIGLADTQYF. The J gene is TRBJ2-3, the V gene TRBV25-1, with 7 bases lining up with TRBD2. From germline, CDR1 is MGHDK and CDR2 SYGVNS. The CDR3 runs to 14 residues. The ends lost 3 bases at V and 4 bases at J; junction bases unmatched: 4.

This chain joins TRBV29-1 and TRBJ2-5, with TRBD1 matching over 7 bases. V was pared by 1 base and J by 1 base, with 3 bases of the junction left unmatched. The CDR3 sequence is 14 residues long. Germline values: CDR1 SQVTM, CDR2 ANQGSEA. CDR3 DNA: TGCAGCGTTGAAGCGGGACAGACCCAAGAGACCCAGTACTTC. Translation: CSVEAGQTQETQYF.

On this clone itself: Other nucleotide sequences in the sample specify the same CDR3. The genes are TRBV27 and TRBJ2-3; D is unclear. Trimming took off 1 base at V and 6 bases at J, with 8 bases between the two ends. Germline CDR1 and CDR2: MNHEY and SMNVEV (reference sequence). The CDR3 has 13 residues. For the CDR3, the DNA is TGTGCCAGCAGTTTATTAGGTACCGATACGCAGTATTTT. Its protein is CASSLLGTDTQYF.

This clone showed up just once. The chain combines TRBV10-1 with TRBJ2-1; D gene unclear. Germline assignment: CDR1 WNHNN and CDR2 SYGVQD (reference sequence). The germline V and J ends were trimmed by 8 bases and 3 bases, with 14 bases remaining between them. CDR3 length: 14 amino acids. The CDR3 bases are TGCGCCAGCCGCCGGAGCCTCAACTACAATGAGCAGTTCTTC. Amino acids: CASRRSLNYNEQFF.

This clone was found once. The J gene is TRBJ1-1, the V gene TRBV7-6; tentative D call: TRBD1 (5 bases). The germline gives CDR1 SGHVS, CDR2 FNYEAQ. V gave up 4 bases and J gave up 5 bases, with 17 bases separating them. The CDR3 has 15 residues. Written as DNA, the CDR3 is TGTGCCAGCAGCTCATCTAGGTCGTCAGGGACTGAAGCTTTCTTT. As protein: CASSSSRSSGTEAFF.

This sequence joins TRBV4-3 and TRBJ2-1, with a possible D match to TRBD2 (5 bases). CDR1 and CDR2 from the germline V gene are LGHNA and YSLEER. The CDR3 sequence is 15 residues long. Trimming removed 0 bases from V and 6 bases from J, with 12 bases in between. The CDR3 nucleotides are TGCGCCAGCAGCCAAGAACGCCTAGGAGGCAATGAGCAGTTCTTC. Its protein is CASSQERLGGNEQFF.

This chain connects TRBV6-6 to TRBJ2-7; D gene ambiguous. The CDR3 runs to 15 residues. Per the germline V gene, CDR1 is MNHNY and CDR2 is SVGAGI (reference sequence). Trimming left V 0 bases short and J 2 bases short, with 11 bases between. The CDR3 spells CASSYSAVGTYEQYF. The CDR3 DNA reads as TGTGCCAGCAGTTACTCTGCAGTGGGCACCTACGAGCAGTACTTC.

This clone has just one count. The chain recombines TRBV5-1 with TRBJ2-3; D gene ambiguous. Between the trimmed V and J ends, which lost 0 bases and 0 bases, there was a span of 11 bases. This CDR3 region has 16 residues. The germline V gene has CDR1 SGHRS and CDR2 YFSETQ. The CDR3 sequence is CASSLGSRASTDTQYF. The CDR3 region has the DNA TGCGCCAGCAGCTTGGGGTCTAGGGCCAGCACAGATACGCAGTATTTT.

The chain recombines TRBV19 with TRBJ1-5, with D possibly being TRBD1 (5 bases). Germline V lookup: CDR1 LNHDA, CDR2 SQIVND (reference sequence). V was pared by 1 base and J by 7 bases, with 14 bases between. The CDR3 is made up of 15 amino acids. CDR3 nucleotide sequence: TGTGCCAGTAGTATAGCCCTGGGGGGATGGCAGCCCCAGCATTTT. Residues: CASSIALGGWQPQHF. Full variable domain (outside the CDR3, taken from reference TRBV19 and TRBJ1-5): DGGITQSPKYLFRKEGQNVTLSCEQNLNHDAMYWYRQDPGQGLRLIYYSQIVNDFQKGDIAEGYSVSREKKESFPLTVTSAQKNPTAFYLCASSIALGGWQPQHFGDGTRLSIL.

This clone has only a few counts. The rearrangement joins TRBV7-9 to TRBJ2-3, with 8 bases that match TRBD1. CDR1 SEHNR and CDR2 FQNEAQ come from the germline V gene (reference sequence). V lost 3 bases to trimming and J lost 2 bases; unmatched junction nucleotides: 4. The CDR3 contains 15 residues. CDR3 residues: CASSLTGQATDTQYF. CDR3 sequence (DNA): TGTGCCAGCAGCTTGACGGGACAGGCCACAGATACGCAGTATTTT.

Regarding this clone: Distinct nucleotide sequences in the sample also encode this CDR3. The rearrangement uses TRBV5-1 and TRBJ2-5; no clear D. The CDR3 contains 13 residues. Germline values: CDR1 SGHRS, CDR2 YFSETQ. V lost 2 bases to trimming and J lost 5 bases, with 10 bases between them. The CDR3 nucleotides read TGCGCCAGCAGCTTTGGGGTGGGGGAGACCCAGTACTTC. Protein sequence: CASSFGVGETQYF.

The chain uses TRBV7-8 and TRBJ1-1, with unresolved D. Germline CDR1 and CDR2: SGHVS and FQNEAQ. Trimming removed 3 bases at V and 11 bases at J, with 16 bases between. The CDR3 contains 13 residues. CDR3 protein: CASSFGYEMGAFF. DNA of the CDR3: TGTGCCAGCAGCTTTGGCTATGAGATGGGTGCTTTCTTT.

The chain is built from TRBV6-5 and TRBJ1-2, with D possibly matching TRBD1 (5 bases). CDR1 MNHEY and CDR2 SVGAGI come from the germline V gene. CDR3 length: 14 amino acids. V was clipped by 0 bases and J by 8 bases, with 13 bases between them. Here the CDR3 DNA reads TGTGCCAGCAGTTACTCGTCAGGGCTTTACGGCTACACCTTC. Translation gives CASSYSSGLYGYTF.

V is TRBV29-1 and J is TRBJ2-5; D is unresolved. In germline, CDR1 is SQVTM, CDR2 ANQGSEA. This CDR3 is built from 13 residues. V was cut by 8 bases and J by 2 bases, with 15 bases left in between. CDR3 residues: CSTVGNTQETQYF. CDR3 coding DNA: TGCAGCACAGTAGGTAACACACAAGAGACCCAGTACTTC.

J is TRBJ2-3 and V is TRBV28; TRBD2 aligns across 9 bases. The V gene's germline CDR1 is MDHEN and CDR2 SYDVKM. The CDR3 consists of 15 residues. V was clipped by 5 bases and J by 4 bases; unmatched bases: 7. For the CDR3, the DNA is TGTGCCAGCAGTCTTAGCGGGAGCGGCGCAGATACGCAGTATTTT. Residues: CASSLSGSGADTQYF. Full variable domain (remainder filled in from reference TRBV28 and TRBJ2-3): DVKVTQSSRYLVKRTGEKVFLECVQDMDHENMFWYRQDPGLGLRLIYFSYDVKMKEKGDIPEGYSVSREKKERFSLILESASTNQTSMYLCASSLSGSGADTQYFGPGTRLTVL.

CDR3 sequence reads: CASSPQGPGETQYF. The CDR3 coding sequence is TGTGCCAGCAGCCCACAGGGTCCGGGGGAGACCCAGTACTTC. J is TRBJ2-5 and V is TRBV7-3, with TRBD1 as a possible D gene (6 bases). V gave up 5 bases and J gave up 5 bases, with 15 bases separating them. CDR3 length equals 14 residues. Germline CDR1 reads SGHTA; CDR2 reads FQGTGA.